These T cell receptor beta chains were read from a single sample in a study of T cell responses to AZD1222 COVID-19 vaccine. Produced via immunoSEQ multiplex PCR; TCRdb's table is partial and in-frame only. The sample lists some 110,000 clones; about 87% were seen once. The sequenced sample was peripheral blood, obtained on day 0 of AZD1222 vaccination. All receptors come from an adult in good health. Both conserved end residues are part of each CDR3. The D gene is left open where the match is weak. The size entry is marked missing in some rows and otherwise reads once, few, many or a size class.

CDR3: CASSRPGTGYGEQFF
DNA: TGTGCCAGCAGCCGCCCCGGGACAGGCTATGGGGAGCAGTTCTTC
J: TRBJ2-1
D: TRBD1
V: TRBV7-8
size: .
length: 15

CDR3: CASSLDLMVKAKNIQYF
DNA: TGTGCCAGCAGCCTCGACCTTATGGTTAAGGCCAAAAACATTCAGTACTTC
J: TRBJ2-4
D: .
V: TRBV2
size: .
length: 17

CDR3: CASSGGTLGNTIYF
DNA: TGCGCCAGCAGCGGGGGAACTCTCGGAAACACCATATATTTT
J: TRBJ1-3
D: .
V: TRBV5-1
size: .
length: 14

CDR3: CATLDSLQNYGYTF
DNA: TGTGCCACTCTAGACAGTCTCCAAAACTATGGCTACACCTTC
J: TRBJ1-2
D: .
V: TRBV28
size: .
length: 14

CDR3: CASGIFNSPLHF
DNA: TGTGCCAGTGGTATCTTCAATTCACCCCTCCACTTT
J: TRBJ1-6
D: .
V: TRBV9
size: .
length: 12

CDR3: CSTTGGYEQYF
DNA: TGCAGTACAACAGGGGGCTACGAGCAGTACTTC
J: TRBJ2-7
D: TRBD1
V: TRBV20-1
size: .
length: 11

CDR3: CASSEREANYGYTF
DNA: TGTGCCAGCAGCGAGAGGGAGGCTAACTATGGCTACACCTTC
J: TRBJ1-2
D: .
V: TRBV6-5
size: .
length: 14

CDR3: CASSSLQVFTEAFF
DNA: TGTGCCAGCAGTTCACTACAGGTATTCACTGAAGCTTTCTTT
J: TRBJ1-1
D: .
V: TRBV5-8
size: .
length: 14

CDR3: CASSPPPFATNEKLFF
DNA: TGTGCCAGTAGTCCCCCACCTTTTGCAACTAATGAAAAACTGTTTTTT
J: TRBJ1-4
D: .
V: TRBV19
size: few
length: 16

CDR3: CASSRGGFYNEQFF
DNA: TGCGCCAGCAGCCGAGGAGGGTTCTACAATGAGCAGTTCTTC
J: TRBJ2-1
D: .
V: TRBV4-3
size: .
length: 14

CDR3: CASSAYRGHTDTQYF
DNA: TGTGCCAGCAGCGCATACAGGGGGCATACAGATACGCAGTATTTT
J: TRBJ2-3
D: TRBD1
V: TRBV11-2
size: .
length: 15

CDR3: CASSEGRGVYEQYF
DNA: TGTGCCAGCAGTGAGGGCAGGGGGGTCTACGAGCAGTACTTC
J: TRBJ2-7
D: .
V: TRBV25-1
size: .
length: 14

CDR3: CASLTEGMNTEAFF
DNA: TGTGCCAGCCTAACGGAGGGTATGAACACTGAAGCTTTCTTT
J: TRBJ1-1
D: .
V: TRBV7-3
size: .
length: 14

CDR3: CASSPRNQQGSNNSPLHF
DNA: TGTGCCAGCTCACCCCGCAACCAACAGGGGTCGAATAATTCACCCCTCCACTTT
J: TRBJ1-6
D: TRBD1
V: TRBV18
size: .
length: 18

CDR3: CASSAETSGGYNEQFF
DNA: TGTGCCAGCTCAGCGGAGACTAGCGGGGGGTACAATGAGCAGTTCTTC
J: TRBJ2-1
D: TRBD2
V: TRBV18
size: .
length: 16

CDR3: CASKGRSGNTIYF
DNA: TGTGCCAGCAAGGGTCGCTCTGGAAACACCATATATTTT
J: TRBJ1-3
D: .
V: TRBV9
size: .
length: 13

CDR3: CASSPQGRVNTGELFF
DNA: TGTGCCAGCAGCCCACAGGGTAGGGTGAACACCGGGGAGCTGTTTTTT
J: TRBJ2-2
D: .
V: TRBV7-2
size: .
length: 16

CDR3: CASSLRNQPQHF
DNA: TGTGCCAGTAGTCTTCGAAATCAGCCCCAGCATTTT
J: TRBJ1-5
D: .
V: TRBV19
size: .
length: 12

CDR3: CASRKDGEQFF
DNA: TGTGCCAGCAGAAAGGACGGTGAGCAGTTCTTC
J: TRBJ2-1
D: .
V: TRBV28
size: .
length: 11

CDR3: CASSVEAATHYEQYF
DNA: TGTGCCAGCAGCGTAGAGGCAGCCACTCACTACGAGCAGTACTTC
J: TRBJ2-7
D: .
V: TRBV9
size: .
length: 15

CDR3: CASSLDGATEAFF
DNA: TGTGCCAGCAGCCTGGACGGGGCCACTGAAGCTTTCTTT
J: TRBJ1-1
D: .
V: TRBV5-4
size: .
length: 13

CDR3: CASSIPGSNYEQYF
DNA: TGTGCCAGTAGTATACCAGGTTCAAACTACGAGCAGTACTTC
J: TRBJ2-7
D: .
V: TRBV19
size: once
length: 14